These T cell receptor beta chains were read from a single sample in a study of blood T cells in healthy people across ages. Via MiXCR, TCRdb re-called the 5' RACE reads, giving one row per CDR3 protein. In the table there are 550,000 to 650,000 distinct CDR3 sequences, about 30% of which are singletons. Material: blood. These receptor sequences come from a woman of 80 years or more in good health. The conserved cysteine and the conserved F or W are not part of the CDR3 here. Each record gives: CDR3 protein, V gene, CDR3 length, J gene, D gene. The D gene is left open where the match is weak.

CDR3: SARIGVGSNIQY; V: TRBV20-1; length: 12; J: TRBJ2-4; D: NA
CDR3: ASSVAKGYGYT; V: TRBV9; length: 11; J: TRBJ1-2; D: NA
CDR3: SARTLDTQDYGYT; V: TRBV20-1; length: 13; J: TRBJ1-2; D: NA
CDR3: ASSTRTSAYNEQF; V: TRBV11-1; length: 13; J: TRBJ2-1; D: TRBD2
CDR3: ASSLSYRGHQPQH; V: TRBV7-8; length: 13; J: TRBJ1-5; D: TRBD1
CDR3: ASSADRATNYGYT; V: TRBV5-1; length: 13; J: TRBJ1-2; D: TRBD1
CDR3: ASSLESRYNEQY; V: TRBV7-9; length: 12; J: TRBJ2-7; D: NA
CDR3: ANRQTGETGELF; V: TRBV10-3; length: 12; J: TRBJ2-2; D: TRBD1
CDR3: SVVPQAFSNTEAF; V: TRBV29-1; length: 13; J: TRBJ1-1; D: NA
CDR3: ASSPGPGDRAL; V: TRBV5-1; length: 11; J: TRBJ1-1; D: NA
CDR3: ASGPEGGGEEY; V: TRBV12-5; length: 11; J: TRBJ2-3; D: NA
CDR3: ASSSSGQGTEAF; V: TRBV7-3; length: 12; J: TRBJ1-1; D: NA
CDR3: ASSVESRYEQY; V: TRBV9; length: 11; J: TRBJ2-7; D: NA
CDR3: ASSLGLAGVTDTQY; V: TRBV5-5; length: 14; J: TRBJ2-3; D: TRBD2
CDR3: ASSQEWSPYGYT; V: TRBV4-1; length: 12; J: TRBJ1-2; D: NA
CDR3: ASSKLRTDSYEQY; V: TRBV3-1; length: 13; J: TRBJ2-7; D: NA
CDR3: ASSVGSIEKLF; V: TRBV2; length: 11; J: TRBJ1-4; D: NA
CDR3: ASSLTENQETQY; V: TRBV7-8; length: 12; J: TRBJ2-5; D: NA
CDR3: ASSGTASGTEAF; V: TRBV2; length: 12; J: TRBJ1-1; D: NA
CDR3: SARVTGSSYNEQF; V: TRBV20-1; length: 13; J: TRBJ2-1; D: NA
CDR3: ATSSRPGVEGF; V: TRBV15; length: 11; J: TRBJ1-1; D: NA
CDR3: ASSLGGLAGTHGTDTQY; V: TRBV5-1; length: 17; J: TRBJ2-3; D: TRBD2
CDR3: ASSYLSRSGETQY; V: TRBV6-5; length: 13; J: TRBJ2-5; D: NA
CDR3: ASSGQQGAGANVLT; V: TRBV5-1; length: 14; J: TRBJ2-6; D: TRBD1
CDR3: AIKMDREGETQH; V: TRBV10-3; length: 12; J: TRBJ1-5; D: TRBD1
CDR3: SVGGTGRNTGELF; V: TRBV29-1; length: 13; J: TRBJ2-2; D: TRBD1
CDR3: ASGPGGSGETQY; V: TRBV12-5; length: 12; J: TRBJ2-5; D: NA
CDR3: ATSRRGGGVTDTQY; V: TRBV15; length: 14; J: TRBJ2-3; D: TRBD2
CDR3: ASREGEAQY; V: TRBV5-1; length: 9; J: TRBJ2-5; D: NA
CDR3: ASSDRLSYNEQF; V: TRBV2; length: 12; J: TRBJ2-1; D: NA
CDR3: ASRFLTGGANDHGYT; V: TRBV21-1; length: 15; J: TRBJ1-2; D: NA
CDR3: ASRSLAGGKTGELF; V: TRBV5-4; length: 14; J: TRBJ2-2; D: TRBD2
CDR3: ASSLTENLAKNIQY; V: TRBV5-1; length: 14; J: TRBJ2-4; D: NA
CDR3: ASSRLAGAASQETQY; V: TRBV28; length: 15; J: TRBJ2-5; D: TRBD2
CDR3: ASSVSGGDNNEQF; V: TRBV5-1; length: 13; J: TRBJ2-1; D: TRBD2
CDR3: ASSVGTGEGGYT; V: TRBV7-2; length: 12; J: TRBJ1-2; D: TRBD1
CDR3: GTASRTGATDMQY; V: TRBV29-1; length: 13; J: TRBJ2-3; D: TRBD1
CDR3: SATGLAGGYNEQF; V: TRBV20-1; length: 13; J: TRBJ2-1; D: TRBD2
CDR3: ASRTNRETQY; V: TRBV6-2/TRBV6-3; length: 10; J: NA; D: NA
CDR3: ASSSTGPRETQY; V: TRBV11-3; length: 12; J: TRBJ2-5; D: NA